This record concerns one TCR beta chain sequence. The data were obtained in a study of cytomegalovirus exposure and HLA in healthy donors. This CDR3 is 18 amino acids long. The V and J ends lost 1 base and 0 bases respectively, with 17 bases between them. CDR1 and CDR2 from the germline V gene are SGDLS and YYNGEE. PCR amplification relied on 60 Vbeta primers (plus 13 Jbeta primers). Here immunoSEQ multiplex PCR was the method, and the copy in TCRdb shows in-frame clones only, minus some. In the table there are roughly 92,000 clones, approximately 80% of which are singletons. The sample taken for sequencing was PBMCs. The chain has TRBV9 and TRBJ2-1; maybe TRBD2 (5 bases). The receptor comes from a woman aged 50 to 60 in good health and CMV-seropositive. In DNA, the CDR3 is TGTGCCAGCAGCGTAACGGTAGGTAGCGCGAGCTCCTACAATGAGCAGTTCTTC. Amino acid sequence: CASSVTVGSASSYNEQFF. The full variable domain, its missing parts supplied by reference TRBV9 and TRBJ2-1, is DSGVTQTPKHLITATGQRVTLRCSPRSGDLSVYWYQQSLDQGLQFLIQYYNGEERAKGNILERFSAQQFPDLHSELNLSSLELGDSALYFCASSVTVGSASSYNEQFFGPGTRLTVL.